This passage covers 20 T cell receptor beta chains from one sample sequenced in a study of blood T cell repertoires in COVID-19. Assay used: immunoSEQ multiplex PCR; TCRdb lists only in-frame clones, some missing. This repertoire shows 350,000 to 550,000 clones, around 88% found once; its top ten account for 4.3%. The sequenced sample consisted of peripheral blood. Every receptor here comes from a woman aged 25 to 39 with acute or convalescent COVID-19.

The rearrangement uses TRBV20-1 and TRBJ2-7; no definite D call. Germline CDR1 is DFQATT and CDR2 is SNEGSKA (reference sequence). The CDR3 loop spans 11 amino acids. V was trimmed by 3 bases and J by 6 bases, leaving 9 bases between them. CDR3 bases: TGCAGTGCTAGGACATCATCCGAGCAGTACTTC. Translated: CSARTSSEQYF.

This chain connects TRBV10-3 to TRBJ2-3; 8 bases align to TRBD1. The germline gives CDR1 ENHRY, CDR2 SYGVKD. V was clipped by 10 bases and J by 4 bases; unmatched bases: 19. The CDR3 is 17 residues long. The CDR3 protein is CATGGSIEGERADTQYF. The CDR3 DNA sequence: TGTGCCACAGGGGGCTCGATTGAAGGGGAGCGTGCAGATACGCAGTATTTT.

The V and J genes are TRBV5-1 and TRBJ2-5; 9 nucleotides align to TRBD1. The CDR3 runs to 15 residues. Germline trimming cut 4 bases from V and 5 bases from J; bases unmatched to any gene: 9. The germline gives CDR1 SGHRS, CDR2 YFSETQ. CDR3 coding DNA: TGCGCCAGCAGCCCAGGGACAGGGCCTTGGGAGACCCAGTACTTC. Its translation is CASSPGTGPWETQYF. Full variable domain (remainder filled in from reference TRBV5-1 and TRBJ2-5): KAGVTQTPRYLIKTRGQQVTLSCSPISGHRSVSWYQQTPGQGLQFLFEYFSETQRNKGNFPGRFSGRQFSNSRSEMNVSTLELGDSALYLCASSPGTGPWETQYFGPGTRLLVL.

Turning to this clone: Other DNA sequences within the sample encode an identical CDR3. The chain uses TRBV12-3 or TRBV12-4 and TRBJ1-1; D is ambiguous. The CDR3 extends over 12 amino acids. V was cut by 3 bases and J by 2 bases, with 4 bases left in between. CDR3 DNA: TGTGCCAGCAGTTTTAGTAACACTGAAGCTTTCTTT. Residues: CASSFSNTEAFF.

The chain carries TRBV5-1 and TRBJ2-3; D perhaps matches TRBD2 (5 bases). CDR1 is SGHRS, CDR2 YFSETQ, per germline. V was trimmed by 4 bases and J by 6 bases, leaving 12 bases between them. There are 13 residues in the CDR3. CDR3 protein: CASSTAGLDTQYF. CDR3 nucleotides: TGCGCCAGCAGCACGGCGGGTTTGGATACGCAGTATTTT.

V gene TRBV21-1 combines with J gene TRBJ1-3; the table's D call, TRBD1, was not checked against the DNA. TRBV21-1 is a known pseudogene. This CDR3 has 16 residues. DNA for the CDR3: TGTGCCAGCATCTCCAGGGCCAGGCGATCTGGAAACACCATATATTTT. Translation gives CASISRARRSGNTIYF.

CDR3 amino acids: CASSGHAANTGELFF. CDR3 coding DNA: TGTGCCAGCAGCGGACACGCAGCGAACACCGGGGAGCTGTTTTTT. This sequence joins TRBV7-3 and TRBJ2-2; D perhaps matches TRBD1 (5 bases). The CDR3 spans 15 residues. Germline V gene lookup returns CDR1 SGHTA and CDR2 FQGTGA. V was clipped by 5 bases and J by 0 bases, with 10 bases between them.

The chain couples TRBV29-1 to TRBJ2-7, with a weak D call TRBD1 (5 bases). CDR1 SQVTM and CDR2 ANQGSEA come from the germline V gene. This CDR3 has 12 amino acids. Trimming took 5 bases from V and 4 from J, leaving 12 bases between them. CDR3 protein: CSVLQDKYEQYF. In DNA, the CDR3 is TGCAGCGTTTTACAGGATAAATACGAGCAGTACTTC.

The V call is TRBV6-1, the J call TRBJ1-2; D gene uncertain. V was pared by 3 bases and J by 8 bases, with 10 bases between. Germline CDR1 reads MNHNS; CDR2 reads SASEGT. CDR3 size: 12 residues. CDR3 nucleotide sequence: TGTGCCAGCAGTGATCCAGGAAAGGGCTACACCTTC. It is translated as CASSDPGKGYTF.

The chain has TRBV5-1 and TRBJ1-2; D unresolved. The V end lost 2 bases, the J end lost 2 bases, and 7 bases lay between the germline ends. The CDR3 consists of 13 residues. Germline V gene sequence: CDR1 SGHRS, CDR2 YFSETQ. This CDR3 is CASSFSRNYGYTF. The CDR3 DNA is TGCGCCAGCAGCTTTTCCAGGAACTATGGCTACACCTTC.

The V and J genes are TRBV3-1 (or the pseudogene TRBV3-2) and TRBJ2-5, with D tentatively TRBD2 (5 bases). The CDR3 covers 16 residues. Per the germline V gene, CDR1 is LGHDT and CDR2 is YNNKEL (reference sequence). The V end lost 3 bases, the J end lost 0 bases, and 14 bases lay between the germline ends. CDR3 nucleotides: TGTGCCAGCAGCCAGAGACTAACTTCGTACCAAGAGACCCAGTACTTC. It encodes CASSQRLTSYQETQYF.

This chain uses TRBV7-9 with TRBJ1-1; 7 positions match TRBD1. The trim removed 5 bases at V and 2 bases at J, leaving 8 bases unmatched. CDR1 is SEHNR and CDR2 is FQNEAQ in the germline V gene (reference sequence). This CDR3 is built from 15 residues. The CDR3 DNA follows: TGTGCCAGCAGCCGGGTTGACAGGGCCAACACTGAAGCTTTCTTT. The encoded protein is CASSRVDRANTEAFF.

The chain is built from TRBV20-1 and TRBJ1-3; D is undetermined. V was trimmed by 6 bases and J by 7 bases, leaving 7 bases between them. The germline CDR1 and CDR2 sequences are DFQATT and SNEGSKA (reference sequence). The CDR3 is 10 residues long. CDR3 DNA sequence: TGCAGTGCAAAAGCCAACACCATATATTTT. Its protein product is CSAKANTIYF.

CDR3 DNA sequence: TGTGCCATCAAGTCACACCAAAACACTGAAGCTTTCTTT. Residues: CAIKSHQNTEAFF. The rearrangement uses TRBV10-3 and TRBJ1-1; D not resolved. The V end lost 7 bases, the J end lost 2 bases, and 11 bases lay between the germline ends. Germline CDR1 ENHRY, CDR2 SYGVKD. The CDR3 runs 13 residues.

The gene calls are TRBV28 and TRBJ2-7; 8 positions agree with TRBD1. CDR1 MDHEN and CDR2 SYDVKM come from the germline V gene. The V segment lost 5 bases and the J segment 2 bases; nucleotides outside the gene matches: 8. This CDR3 is 15 amino acids long. As DNA, the CDR3 is TGTGCCAGCAGTGGCGGACAGGGAGTTGCCTACGAGCAGTACTTC. Translating gives CASSGGQGVAYEQYF.

The V and J genes are TRBV18 and TRBJ1-6, with a possible D match to TRBD1 (6 bases). The length of the CDR3 is 14 residues. Germline values: CDR1 KGHSH, CDR2 LQKENI. V lost 4 bases and J lost 8, with 12 bases in between. The DNA of the CDR3 is TGTGCCAGCTCACGAGACAGGTTAGATTCACCCCTCCACTTT. It yields the protein CASSRDRLDSPLHF.

This chain links TRBV7-2 with TRBJ1-3; D is ambiguous. CDR1 SGHTA and CDR2 FQGNSA come from the germline V gene. This CDR3 has 15 amino acids. V lost 4 bases and J 1 base, leaving 11 bases between the germline ends. The CDR3 is CASSSMGGSGNTIYF. As DNA, the CDR3 is TGTGCCAGCAGCTCAATGGGAGGGTCTGGAAACACCATATATTTT.

This chain connects TRBV3-1 (or the pseudogene TRBV3-2) to TRBJ2-1, with 8 positions matching TRBD2. The CDR3 length is 17 residues. The junction had 11 bases not matched to a gene; V was cut back by 5 bases and J by 2 bases. Germline assignment: CDR1 LGHDT and CDR2 YNNKEL (reference sequence). The CDR3 spells CASSRQRAGGTYNEQFF. CDR3 nucleotides: TGTGCCAGCAGCAGACAGAGGGCGGGGGGTACCTACAATGAGCAGTTCTTC.

The V call is TRBV12-5, the J call TRBJ1-2, with D unclear. CDR1 and CDR2 from the germline V gene are LGHNT and FRNRAP. The V end was cut by 5 bases, the J end by 2 bases, with 9 bases between. The CDR3 is 13 residues long. Written as DNA, the CDR3 is TGTGCTAGTGGTCGGGGTTTGAACTATGGCTACACCTTC. Amino acids: CASGRGLNYGYTF.

The J gene is TRBJ2-5, the V gene TRBV7-2, with a tentative D call TRBD1 (5 bases). Germline lookup yields CDR1 SGHTA and CDR2 FQGNSA. V shed 2 bases and J shed 4 bases, with 20 bases lying between them. CDR3 length: 17 amino acids. DNA for the CDR3: TGTGCCAGCAGCTTATCAGGACAACTAATTGGCGGAGAGACCCAGTACTTC. Its translation: CASSLSGQLIGGETQYF.